These 16 T cell receptor beta chains came from one sample sequenced in a study of CD8+ T cells in alopecia areata. Sample treatment: oral pan-JAK inhibitor, 5-10 mg twice daily. Extraction of RNA preceded its reverse transcription into cDNA, which served as the sequencing template. Here immunoSEQ multiplex PCR was the method, and the copy in TCRdb shows in-frame clones only, minus some. Among around 100,000 clones, about two thirds were seen once, and the ten largest hold 15% to 20%. The sequencing used CD8+ T cells sorted from blood, collected at week 44, from a patient treated with tofacitinib. Source of these receptors: a human donor with alopecia areata.

Only a few counts were recorded for this clone. Other DNA sequences in this sample translate to the same CDR3. The chain employs TRBV29-1 and TRBJ1-2; 9 nucleotides line up with TRBD1. CDR1 SQVTM and CDR2 ANQGSEA come from the germline V gene. This CDR3 spans 12 amino acids. V dropped 6 bases and J dropped 5; count of bases not matched to a gene: 4. CDR3: CSVRDRDYGYTF. CDR3 nucleotides: TGCAGCGTAAGGGACAGGGATTATGGCTACACCTTC.

A few counts support this clone. The CDR3 DNA reads TGTGCCAGCAGCGATACGGGCGGGCCCCATGGCTACACCTTC. Amino acid sequence: CASSDTGGPHGYTF. The chain links TRBV9 to TRBJ1-2; D is unresolved. Per the germline V gene, CDR1 is SGDLS and CDR2 is YYNGEE. CDR3 size: 14 residues. The ends were cut back, 3 bases at V and 6 bases at J, with 15 bases in the middle.

V gene TRBV4-3 combines with J gene TRBJ2-3, with 8 bases matching TRBD2. Trimming at V came to 0 bases and at J to 2 bases, leaving 4 bases not matched to a gene. The germline V gene has CDR1 LGHNA and CDR2 YSLEER. The CDR3 is 16 residues long. DNA of the CDR3: TGCGCCAGCAGCCAAGAAACTAGCGGAATCACAGATACGCAGTATTTT. Amino acid sequence: CASSQETSGITDTQYF.

The J gene is TRBJ1-4, the V gene TRBV7-9; unclear D gene. The germline CDR1 and CDR2 sequences are SEHNR and FQNEAQ (reference sequence). V lost 2 bases, J lost 10 bases, and 14 bases lay in between. The CDR3 runs to 14 residues. CDR3 sequence reads: CASSLTIEAGKLFF. The CDR3, as DNA: TGTGCCAGCAGCTTAACGATCGAGGCGGGAAAACTGTTTTTT.

The CDR3 coding sequence is TGTGCCAGCAGCCCCGGCAGGGGCGCAGCGTTTTACGAGCAGTACTTC. Encoded protein: CASSPGRGAAFYEQYF. This chain connects TRBV6-6 to TRBJ2-7, with a possible D match to TRBD1 (6 bases). Germline V gene sequence: CDR1 MNHNY, CDR2 SVGAGI (reference sequence). CDR3 length: 16 residues. Between the trimmed V and J ends, which lost 6 bases and 4 bases, there was a span of 22 bases.

V usage is TRBV29-1 and J usage is TRBJ1-5, with D possibly being TRBD1 (6 bases). The germline V gene encodes CDR1 SQVTM and CDR2 ANQGSEA. V was shortened by 3 bases and J by 4 bases, with 22 bases between the two germline ends. The length of the CDR3 is 17 residues. In DNA, the CDR3 is TGCAGCGTTGAGGTGGGGACACACGGGGTGGGGAATCAGCCCCAGCATTTT. This encodes CSVEVGTHGVGNQPQHF. Full variable domain (remainder filled in from reference TRBV29-1 and TRBJ1-5): SAVISQKPSRDICQRGTSLTIQCQVDSQVTMMFWYRQQPGQSLTLIATANQGSEATYESGFVIDKFPISRPNLTFSTLTVSNMSPEDSSIYLCSVEVGTHGVGNQPQHFGDGTRLSIL.

This chain uses TRBV9 with TRBJ1-1, with 7 bases aligning to TRBD1. This CDR3 is built from 14 residues. The germline V gene encodes CDR1 SGDLS and CDR2 YYNGEE. V gave up 3 bases and J gave up 1 base; unmatched junction bases: 3. The CDR3 sequence is CASSGDRSNTEAFF. CDR3 sequence (DNA): TGTGCCAGCAGCGGGGACAGATCGAACACTGAAGCTTTCTTT.

The CDR3 spells CASSVGTGRENIQYF. Written as DNA, the CDR3 is TGTGCCAGCAGTGTGGGGACCGGGCGGGAAAACATTCAGTACTTC. The chain links TRBV7-3 to TRBJ2-4; D may match TRBD1 or TRBD2 (5 bases each). Deletions cut 6 bases from V and 5 bases from J, with 17 bases between. The CDR3 runs 15 residues. Germline V CDR1 and CDR2: SGHTA, FQGTGA.

V usage is TRBV19 and J usage is TRBJ1-1; D is uncertain. The V gene's germline CDR1 is LNHDA and CDR2 SQIVND (reference sequence). The germline V and J ends were trimmed by 2 bases and 4 bases, with 11 bases remaining between them. This CDR3 has 14 amino acids. The CDR3 DNA follows: TGTGCCAGTAGTATAAGAGGGCTGCCCACTGAAGCTTTCTTT. Translated: CASSIRGLPTEAFF. The variable domain in full, completed from reference TRBV19 and TRBJ1-1, reads DGGITQSPKYLFRKEGQNVTLSCEQNLNHDAMYWYRQDPGQGLRLIYYSQIVNDFQKGDIAEGYSVSREKKESFPLTVTSAQKNPTAFYLCASSIRGLPTEAFFGQGTRLTVV.

This clone has a single count. The chain employs TRBV27 and TRBJ2-5; perhaps TRBD1 as D (6 bases). In germline, CDR1 is MNHEY, CDR2 SMNVEV (reference sequence). The CDR3 length is 15 residues. Between the trimmed V and J ends, which lost 6 bases and 0 bases, there was a span of 14 bases. In DNA, the CDR3 is TGTGCCAGCAGGAGGTACACAGGGAACCAAGAGACCCAGTACTTC. It is translated as CASRRYTGNQETQYF.

This chain links TRBV29-1 with TRBJ2-7, with 8 bases aligning to TRBD1. The V gene's germline CDR1 is SQVTM and CDR2 ANQGSEA. Trimming cost V 6 bases and J 2 bases; bases outside gene matches: 6. This CDR3 spans 13 amino acids. CDR3 DNA: TGCAGCGTCGCGGGACAGGAGACCTACGAGCAGTACTTC. It translates to CSVAGQETYEQYF.

This clone is categorized as medium-sized. The chain has TRBV6-4 and TRBJ2-2; D gene unclear. Germline-derived CDR1 and CDR2 are MRHNA and SNTAGT. The V and J ends lost 2 bases and 3 bases respectively, with 4 bases between them. The CDR3 loop spans 13 amino acids. CDR3 loop: CASSDRDTGELFF. DNA for the CDR3: TGTGCCAGCAGTGACAGGGACACCGGGGAGCTGTTTTTT.

The chain couples TRBV15 to TRBJ1-3; a weak D match, TRBD1 (5 bases). V lost 0 bases, J lost 4 bases, and 10 bases lay in between. Per germline, CDR1 LNHNV and CDR2 YYDKDF (reference sequence). This CDR3 is built from 15 residues. Here the CDR3 DNA reads TGTGCCACCAGCAGAGATTGGGGGGACGGAAACACCATATATTTT. Its protein product is CATSRDWGDGNTIYF.

The genes are TRBV7-6 and TRBJ1-6; D not certain. Trimming pared 3 bases from V and 0 bases from J, leaving 9 bases between. This CDR3 comprises 16 residues. The germline CDR1 and CDR2 sequences are SGHVS and FNYEAQ. The CDR3 spells CASSFNRDSYNSPLHF. Here the CDR3 DNA reads TGTGCCAGCAGCTTTAACCGGGACTCCTATAATTCACCCCTCCACTTT.

The J gene is TRBJ1-5, the V gene TRBV6-5; no reliable D call. In germline, CDR1 is MNHEY, CDR2 SVGAGI. This CDR3 comprises 14 residues. V gave up 5 bases and J gave up 10 bases, with 18 bases separating them. CDR3 coding DNA: TGTGCCAGCAGTCCTTCCCTGGGTAGTGAACCCCAGCATTTT. Translating it yields CASSPSLGSEPQHF.

This chain links TRBV7-9 with TRBJ1-6, with D tentatively TRBD1 (6 bases). The germline V and J ends were trimmed by 4 bases and 8 bases, with 15 bases remaining between them. Germline V gene data show CDR1 as SEHNR and CDR2 as FQNEAQ (reference sequence). This CDR3 has 15 amino acids. The CDR3 is CASSSGQASDSPLHF. The CDR3 DNA follows: TGTGCCAGCAGCTCGGGACAAGCATCAGATTCACCCCTCCACTTT.